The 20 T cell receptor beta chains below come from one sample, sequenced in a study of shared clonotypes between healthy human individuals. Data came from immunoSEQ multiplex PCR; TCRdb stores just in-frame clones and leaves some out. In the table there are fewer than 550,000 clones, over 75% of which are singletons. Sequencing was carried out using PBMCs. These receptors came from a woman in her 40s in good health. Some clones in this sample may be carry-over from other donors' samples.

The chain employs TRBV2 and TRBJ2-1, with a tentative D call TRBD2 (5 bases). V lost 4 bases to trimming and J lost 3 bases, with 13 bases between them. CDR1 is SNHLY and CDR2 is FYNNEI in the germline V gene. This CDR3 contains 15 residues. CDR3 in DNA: TGTGCCAGCAGTGTTGGTCTAGAGGGCTACAATGAGCAGTTCTTC. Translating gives CASSVGLEGYNEQFF.

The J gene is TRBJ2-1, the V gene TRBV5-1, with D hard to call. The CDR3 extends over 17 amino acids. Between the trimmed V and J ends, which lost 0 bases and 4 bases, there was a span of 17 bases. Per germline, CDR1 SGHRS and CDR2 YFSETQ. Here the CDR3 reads CASSLVFSTENYNEQFF. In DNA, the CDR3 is TGCGCCAGCAGCTTGGTGTTCAGCACAGAGAATTACAATGAGCAGTTCTTC.

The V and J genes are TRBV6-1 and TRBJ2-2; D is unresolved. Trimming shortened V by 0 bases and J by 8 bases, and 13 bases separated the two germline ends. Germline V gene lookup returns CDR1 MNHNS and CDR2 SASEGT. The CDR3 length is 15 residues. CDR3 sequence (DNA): TGTGCCAGCAGTGAAGCATTAGCTGAGGAGGGGGAGCTGTTTTTT. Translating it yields CASSEALAEEGELFF.

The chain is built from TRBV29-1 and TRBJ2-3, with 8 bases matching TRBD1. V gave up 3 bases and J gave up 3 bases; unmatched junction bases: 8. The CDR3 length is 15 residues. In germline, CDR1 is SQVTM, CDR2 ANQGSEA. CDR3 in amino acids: CSVDWSQGATDTQYF. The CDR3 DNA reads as TGCAGCGTTGATTGGTCGCAGGGGGCAACAGATACGCAGTATTTT.

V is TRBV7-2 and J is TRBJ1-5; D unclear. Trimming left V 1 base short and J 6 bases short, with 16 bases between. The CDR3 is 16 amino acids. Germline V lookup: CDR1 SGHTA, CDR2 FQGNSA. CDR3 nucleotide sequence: TGTGCCAGCAGCTTAGTTCCGGCGGCGGGTACTCAGCCCCAGCATTTT. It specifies CASSLVPAAGTQPQHF.

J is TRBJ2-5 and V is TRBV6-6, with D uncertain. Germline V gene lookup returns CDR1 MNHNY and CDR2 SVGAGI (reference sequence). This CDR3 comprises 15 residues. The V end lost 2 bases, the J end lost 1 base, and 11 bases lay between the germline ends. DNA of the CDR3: TGTGCCAGCAGTTACGGCGGAGAGGTCCAAGAGACCCAGTACTTC. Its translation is CASSYGGEVQETQYF.

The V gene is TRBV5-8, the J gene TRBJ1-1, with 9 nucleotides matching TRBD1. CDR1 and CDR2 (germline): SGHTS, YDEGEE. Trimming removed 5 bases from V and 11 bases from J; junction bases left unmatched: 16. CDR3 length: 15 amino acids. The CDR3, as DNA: TGTGCCAGCAGATTTCCGGGACAGGGAGTGTTGTGGGCTTTCTTT. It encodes CASRFPGQGVLWAFF.

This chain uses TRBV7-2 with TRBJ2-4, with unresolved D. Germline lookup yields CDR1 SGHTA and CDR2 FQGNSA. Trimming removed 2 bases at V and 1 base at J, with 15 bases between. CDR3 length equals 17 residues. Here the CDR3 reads CASSLIIVPRAKNIQYF. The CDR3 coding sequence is TGTGCCAGCAGCTTAATAATAGTTCCCAGGGCCAAAAACATTCAGTACTTC.

The DNA for the CDR3 is TGTGCCAGCAGCGCCCCGGGACTAGCGGGAGCTCAGTTCTTC. Its protein is CASSAPGLAGAQFF. The V gene is TRBV6-5, the J gene TRBJ2-1; TRBD2 matches at 14 bases. CDR3 length: 14 amino acids. Germline V CDR1 and CDR2: MNHEY, SVGAGI. V was pared by 6 bases and J by 13 bases, with 8 bases of the junction left unmatched.

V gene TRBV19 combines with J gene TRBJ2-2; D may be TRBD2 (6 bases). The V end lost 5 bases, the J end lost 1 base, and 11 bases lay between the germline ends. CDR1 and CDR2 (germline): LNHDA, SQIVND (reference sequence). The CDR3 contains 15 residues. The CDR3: CASSLTAGNTGELFF. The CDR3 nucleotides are TGTGCCAGTAGTCTGACAGCGGGGAACACCGGGGAGCTGTTTTTT.

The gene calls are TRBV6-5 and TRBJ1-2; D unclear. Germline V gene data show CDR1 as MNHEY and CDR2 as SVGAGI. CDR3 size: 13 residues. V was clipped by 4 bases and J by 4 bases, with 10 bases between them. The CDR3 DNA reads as TGTGCCAGCAGTTCTCGGGAGGGCTATGGCTACACCTTC. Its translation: CASSSREGYGYTF.

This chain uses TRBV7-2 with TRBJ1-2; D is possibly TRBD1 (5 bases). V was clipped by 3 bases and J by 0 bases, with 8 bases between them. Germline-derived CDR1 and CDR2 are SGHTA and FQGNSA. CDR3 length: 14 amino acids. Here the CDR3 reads CASSFDSTNYGYTF. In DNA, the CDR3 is TGTGCCAGCAGCTTCGACAGTACTAACTATGGCTACACCTTC.

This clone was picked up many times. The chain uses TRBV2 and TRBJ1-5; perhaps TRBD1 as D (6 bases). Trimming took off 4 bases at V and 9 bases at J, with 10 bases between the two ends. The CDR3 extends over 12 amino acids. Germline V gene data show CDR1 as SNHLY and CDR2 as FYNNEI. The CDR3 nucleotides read TGTGCCAGCAGTGTGGGAGGGGGGCCCCAGCATTTT. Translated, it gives CASSVGGGPQHF.

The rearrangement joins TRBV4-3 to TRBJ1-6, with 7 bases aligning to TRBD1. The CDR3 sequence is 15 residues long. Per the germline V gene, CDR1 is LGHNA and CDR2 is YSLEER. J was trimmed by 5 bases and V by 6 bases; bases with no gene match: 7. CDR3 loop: CASRRQGADNSPLHF. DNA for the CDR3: TGCGCCAGCAGAAGACAGGGTGCAGATAATTCACCCCTCCACTTT.

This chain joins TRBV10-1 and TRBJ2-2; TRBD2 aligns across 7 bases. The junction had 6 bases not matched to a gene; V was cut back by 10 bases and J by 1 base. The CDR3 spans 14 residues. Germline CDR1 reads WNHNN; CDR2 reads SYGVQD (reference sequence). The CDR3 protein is CATSPGGNTGELFF. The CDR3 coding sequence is TGCGCCACCTCCCCGGGGGGGAACACCGGGGAGCTGTTTTTT.

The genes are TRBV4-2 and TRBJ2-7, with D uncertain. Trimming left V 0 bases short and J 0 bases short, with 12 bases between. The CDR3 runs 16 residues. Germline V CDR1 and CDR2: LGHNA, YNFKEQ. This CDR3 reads CASSQDPQVSSYEQYF. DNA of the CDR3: TGTGCCAGCAGCCAAGATCCCCAAGTAAGCTCCTACGAGCAGTACTTC.

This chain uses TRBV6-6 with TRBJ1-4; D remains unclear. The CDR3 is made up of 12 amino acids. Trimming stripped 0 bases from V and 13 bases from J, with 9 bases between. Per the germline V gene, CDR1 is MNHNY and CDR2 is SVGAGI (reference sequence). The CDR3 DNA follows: TGTGCCAGCAGTTACTCGTTGTTCCGACTGTTTTTT. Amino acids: CASSYSLFRLFF.

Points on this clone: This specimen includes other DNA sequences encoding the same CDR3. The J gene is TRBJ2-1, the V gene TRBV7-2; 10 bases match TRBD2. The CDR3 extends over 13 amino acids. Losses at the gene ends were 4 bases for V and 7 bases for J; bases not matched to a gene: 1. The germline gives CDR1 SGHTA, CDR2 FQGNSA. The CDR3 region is CASSWTSGNEQFF. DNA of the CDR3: TGTGCCAGCAGCTGGACTAGCGGTAATGAGCAGTTCTTC. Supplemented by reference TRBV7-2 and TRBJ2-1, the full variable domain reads GAGVSQSPSNKVTEKGKDVELRCDPISGHTALYWYRQSLGQGLEFLIYFQGNSAPDKSGLPSDRFSAERTGGSVSTLTIQRTQQEDSAVYLCASSWTSGNEQFFGPGTRLTVL.

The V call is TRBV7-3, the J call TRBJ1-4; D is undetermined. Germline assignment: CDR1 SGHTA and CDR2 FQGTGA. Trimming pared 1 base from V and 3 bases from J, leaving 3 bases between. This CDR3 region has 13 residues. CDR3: CASSLSANEKLFF. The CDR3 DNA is TGTGCCAGCAGCTTAAGTGCTAATGAAAAACTGTTTTTT.

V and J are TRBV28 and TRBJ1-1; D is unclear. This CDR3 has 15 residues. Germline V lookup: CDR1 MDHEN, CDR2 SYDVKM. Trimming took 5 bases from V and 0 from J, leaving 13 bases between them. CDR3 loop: CASSPPLGMNTEAFF. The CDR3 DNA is TGTGCCAGCAGTCCTCCCCTGGGGATGAACACTGAAGCTTTCTTT.